What follows are 8 T cell receptor beta chains derived from one specimen sequenced in a study of blood T cell repertoires in COVID-19. Method: immunoSEQ multiplex PCR; TCRdb's copy keeps in-frame clones and lacks some. Found here are some 250,000 clones, around 88% of them singletons; the top ten hold 10% to 15%. The sample comprised peripheral blood. Receptor source: a man at least 80 years old with acute or convalescent COVID-19.

The genes are TRBV10-3 and TRBJ2-7; 10 nucleotides line up with TRBD1. Germline CDR1 reads ENHRY; CDR2 reads SYGVKD. J was trimmed by 6 bases and V by 4 bases; bases with no gene match: 9. The CDR3 loop spans 15 amino acids. CDR3 loop: CAISAWGTGVIEQYF. The CDR3 nucleotides are TGTGCCATCAGTGCCTGGGGGACAGGGGTTATCGAGCAGTACTTC.

The CDR3 loop is CASSGQQGATFF. CDR3 nucleotides: TGTGCCAGCAGCGGCCAACAGGGGGCGACTTTCTTT. The J gene is TRBJ1-1, the V gene TRBV7-6; 9 bases match TRBD1. The V segment lost 5 bases and the J segment 12 bases; nucleotides outside the gene matches: 7. The CDR3 extends over 12 amino acids. From germline, CDR1 is SGHVS and CDR2 FNYEAQ.

As concerns this clone: Additional DNA sequences in this sample encode the identical CDR3. The chain joins TRBV5-1 to TRBJ2-2; TRBD2 might be the D (6 bases). The CDR3 loop spans 15 amino acids. In germline, CDR1 is SGHRS, CDR2 YFSETQ. Trimming stripped 2 bases from V and 4 bases from J, with 12 bases between. The CDR3 DNA reads as TGCGCCAGCAGCTTAGGGCAGACTAGCACCGGGGAGCTGTTTTTT. Amino acids: CASSLGQTSTGELFF.

The chain is built from TRBV11-2 and TRBJ1-4, with D possibly matching TRBD1 (6 bases). V lost 5 bases and J lost 7, with 14 bases in between. Germline values: CDR1 SGHAT, CDR2 FQNNGV. The length of the CDR3 is 14 residues. CDR3 nucleotide sequence: TGTGCCAGCAGCCCCCGGGGGGGGGCTGAAAAACTGTTTTTT. Its translation: CASSPRGGAEKLFF.

The chain uses TRBV3-1 (or the pseudogene TRBV3-2) and TRBJ1-2; D remains ambiguous. Per germline, CDR1 LGHDT and CDR2 YNNKEL (reference sequence). CDR3 length equals 13 residues. Trimming took off 1 base at V and 5 bases at J, with 8 bases between the two ends. The CDR3 protein is CASSQGERYGYTF. The CDR3 DNA is TGTGCCAGCAGCCAAGGGGAGAGGTATGGCTACACCTTC.

The chain links TRBV29-1 to TRBJ2-7; TRBD2 matches at 8 bases. From germline, CDR1 is SQVTM and CDR2 ANQGSEA. The CDR3 spans 11 residues. The ends lost 6 bases at V and 6 bases at J; junction bases unmatched: 4. CDR3 region: CSVRRGGEQYF. The CDR3 DNA reads TGCAGCGTGCGCCGGGGGGGCGAGCAGTACTTC.

This chain uses TRBV29-1 with TRBJ2-1, with 11 bases fitting TRBD2. The ends lost 0 bases at V and 8 bases at J; junction bases unmatched: 6. This CDR3 has 15 amino acids. Germline V gives CDR1 SQVTM, CDR2 ANQGSEA. The CDR3: CSVEDPSGRIDEQFF. Here the CDR3 DNA reads TGCAGCGTTGAAGACCCTAGCGGGAGGATTGATGAGCAGTTCTTC.

The chain uses TRBV18 and TRBJ2-7; D is possibly TRBD1 (5 bases). The CDR3 contains 16 residues. Germline V lookup: CDR1 KGHSH, CDR2 LQKENI. V lost 3 bases, J lost 6 bases, and 21 bases lay in between. Written as DNA, the CDR3 is TGTGCCAGCTCACCCAGAGCAGCTGGGGCCAACTCCGAGCAGTACTTC. Translating it yields CASSPRAAGANSEQYF.